What follows are 22 T cell receptor beta chains derived from one specimen sequenced in a study of cytomegalovirus exposure and HLA in healthy donors. With 60 Vbeta and 13 Jbeta primers, the PCR was carried out. Assay used: immunoSEQ multiplex PCR; TCRdb lists only in-frame clones, some missing. The sample has 85,000 to 120,000 clones, roughly 76% seen once; the top ten hold under 7.5%. Source material: PBMCs. Receptors were obtained from a woman aged 50 to 65 in good health and CMV-seropositive.

This rearrangement joins TRBV15 to TRBJ2-3, with 11 bases aligning to TRBD2. The V segment lost 3 bases and the J segment 2 bases; nucleotides outside the gene matches: 10. The length of the CDR3 is 18 residues. Germline V gene lookup returns CDR1 LNHNV and CDR2 YYDKDF (reference sequence). The CDR3 reads CATSRDERLAGTTDTQYF. The CDR3 bases are TGTGCCACCAGCAGGGATGAGAGACTAGCGGGGACCACAGATACGCAGTATTTT. The full variable domain, in which reference TRBV15 and TRBJ2-3 provide the parts outside the CDR3, is DAMVIQNPRYQVTQFGKPVTLSCSQTLNHNVMYWYQQKSSQAPKLLFHYYDKDFNNEADTPDNFQSRRPNTSFCFLDIRSPGLGDTAMYLCATSRDERLAGTTDTQYFGPGTRLTVL.

This clone has only a few counts. This sequence joins TRBV7-2 and TRBJ2-1, with 10 positions matching TRBD2. With 3 bases clipped from V and 5 bases from J, the junction kept 10 bases outside the gene matches. The CDR3 spans 17 residues. CDR1 and CDR2 (germline): SGHTA, FQGNSA. The CDR3 region has the DNA TGTGCCAGCAGCTTTGTCGCTCGGACTAGCGGCCACAATGAGCAGTTCTTC. Translation: CASSFVARTSGHNEQFF.

V usage is TRBV6-5 and J usage is TRBJ1-2, with no clear D. The germline CDR1 and CDR2 sequences are MNHEY and SVGAGI. The CDR3 sequence is 12 residues long. With 5 bases removed from V and 5 bases from J, the gap between germline ends came to 9 bases. CDR3 DNA: TGTGCCAGCAGTGAAGCCGGTTATGGCTACACCTTC. It is translated as CASSEAGYGYTF.

This chain joins TRBV6-5 and TRBJ2-5; TRBD1 might be the D (6 bases). The CDR3 has 12 amino acids. Germline V lookup: CDR1 MNHEY, CDR2 SVGAGI. V dropped 5 bases and J dropped 8 bases, with 12 bases sitting between them. The CDR3 loop is CASSRLQGTQYF. CDR3 nucleotide sequence: TGTGCCAGCAGTCGCCTACAGGGAACCCAGTACTTC.

The rearrangement uses TRBV7-2 and TRBJ1-2; TRBD1 aligns across 11 bases. V was clipped by 5 bases and J by 6 bases; unmatched bases: 8. This CDR3 contains 15 residues. Germline CDR1 is SGHTA and CDR2 is FQGNSA. The CDR3 coding sequence is TGTGCCAGCAGCCTGGGGACAGGGGGAAGGGATGGCTACACCTTC. It specifies CASSLGTGGRDGYTF. The full variable domain, its missing parts supplied by reference TRBV7-2 and TRBJ1-2, is GAGVSQSPSNKVTEKGKDVELRCDPISGHTALYWYRQSLGQGLEFLIYFQGNSAPDKSGLPSDRFSAERTGGSVSTLTIQRTQQEDSAVYLCASSLGTGGRDGYTFGSGTRLTVV.

The V call is TRBV6-6, the J call TRBJ1-2, with D tentatively TRBD1 (6 bases). The CDR3 totals 10 residues. V lost 10 bases to trimming and J lost 5 bases, with 8 bases between them. The germline gives CDR1 MNHNY, CDR2 SVGAGI (reference sequence). The CDR3 nucleotides read TGTGCCATCCAGGGGTATGGCTACACCTTC. Its protein is CAIQGYGYTF.

This clone was detected a few times. V and J are TRBV5-1 and TRBJ1-2, with TRBD1 matching 8 bases. The CDR3 sequence is 19 residues long. Germline loops: CDR1 SGHRS, CDR2 YFSETQ. The V segment lost 3 bases and the J segment 3 bases; nucleotides outside the gene matches: 19. The chain's CDR3 is CASSSVGGRGRRRDYGYTF. As DNA, the CDR3 is TGCGCCAGCAGCTCAGTCGGTGGCAGGGGGCGTCGGAGGGACTATGGCTACACCTTC.

V is TRBV15 and J is TRBJ1-2; no firm D call. This CDR3 spans 14 amino acids. V lost 5 bases, J lost 3 bases, and 13 bases lay in between. CDR1 and CDR2 from the germline V gene are LNHNV and YYDKDF (reference sequence). The CDR3 DNA follows: TGTGCCACCAGCCCCGGGAGGGTATACTATGGCTACACCTTC. Protein product: CATSPGRVYYGYTF. Using reference TRBV15 and TRBJ1-2 for the parts outside the CDR3, the full variable domain is DAMVIQNPRYQVTQFGKPVTLSCSQTLNHNVMYWYQQKSSQAPKLLFHYYDKDFNNEADTPDNFQSRRPNTSFCFLDIRSPGLGDTAMYLCATSPGRVYYGYTFGSGTRLTVV.

For the CDR3, the DNA is TGTGCCAGCAGCTTAGCTGGGACAGACTTTTATAATTCACCCCTCCACTTT. Translation: CASSLAGTDFYNSPLHF. The chain uses TRBV7-9 and TRBJ1-6; 7 nucleotides match TRBD1. Germline CDR1 reads SEHNR; CDR2 reads FQNEAQ (reference sequence). This CDR3 contains 17 residues. After removal of 0 bases from V and 4 bases from J, the junction contained 6 bases not matched to a gene.

The CDR3 DNA sequence: TGTGCCAGCAGGCCAACAGGGGGCAACACTGAAGCTTTCTTT. Translation: CASRPTGGNTEAFF. The J gene is TRBJ1-1, the V gene TRBV27; the match to TRBD1 covers 9 bases. The CDR3 is 14 residues long. Germline-derived CDR1 and CDR2 are MNHEY and SMNVEV (reference sequence). J lost 2 bases, V lost 6 bases, and 4 bases had no gene match.

This chain uses TRBV30 with TRBJ1-1, with 8 bases fitting TRBD1. Trimming took 7 bases from V and 6 from J; bases not matched to a gene: 7. CDR1 GTSNPN and CDR2 SVGIG come from the germline V gene (reference sequence). This CDR3 has 12 amino acids. In DNA, the CDR3 is TGTGCCTTCGCAGGGGGCAGCGCTGAAGCTTTCTTT. It codes for CAFAGGSAEAFF. The whole variable domain, remainder taken from reference TRBV30 and TRBJ1-1, is SQTIHQWPATLVQPVGSPLSLECTVEGTSNPNLYWYRQAAGRGLQLLFYSVGIGQISSEVPQNLSASRPQDRQFILSSKKLLLSDSGFYLCAFAGGSAEAFFGQGTRLTVV.

The J gene is TRBJ1-5, the V gene TRBV28; D remains ambiguous. The germline V and J ends were trimmed by 0 bases and 0 bases, with 9 bases remaining between them. The germline V gene has CDR1 MDHEN and CDR2 SYDVKM. The CDR3 runs to 16 residues. The CDR3 nucleotides read TGTGCCAGCAGTTTATGGGTGAGCGGTAGCAATCAGCCCCAGCATTTT. The encoded protein is CASSLWVSGSNQPQHF. The whole variable domain, remainder taken from reference TRBV28 and TRBJ1-5, is DVKVTQSSRYLVKRTGEKVFLECVQDMDHENMFWYRQDPGLGLRLIYFSYDVKMKEKGDIPEGYSVSREKKERFSLILESASTNQTSMYLCASSLWVSGSNQPQHFGDGTRLSIL.

CDR3 DNA: TGTGCCTGGAGTGTTTTGGGACAGGGGAATCAGCCCCAGCATTTT. It translates to CAWSVLGQGNQPQHF. The rearrangement joins TRBV30 to TRBJ1-5; 10 bases agree with TRBD1. V dropped 0 bases and J dropped 4; count of bases not matched to a gene: 3. The CDR3 spans 15 residues. The V gene's germline CDR1 is GTSNPN and CDR2 SVGIG (reference sequence).

The genes are TRBV28 and TRBJ1-2; D gene ambiguous. CDR1 is MDHEN and CDR2 is SYDVKM in the germline V gene. The CDR3 is made up of 14 amino acids. V shed 3 bases and J shed 2 bases, with 10 bases lying between them. The CDR3 here is CASSFSTGNYGYTF. CDR3 bases: TGTGCCAGCAGTTTTAGTACGGGGAACTATGGCTACACCTTC.

This chain links TRBV11-2 with TRBJ2-7, with D possibly TRBD1 on 5 matching bases. This CDR3 contains 13 residues. The germline gives CDR1 SGHAT, CDR2 FQNNGV. V lost 2 bases and J lost 5, with 10 bases in between. For the CDR3, the DNA is TGTGCCAGCAGCTTAATTGGGGCTAACGAGCAGTACTTC. This sequence encodes CASSLIGANEQYF.

The chain employs TRBV7-2 and TRBJ1-6; no clear D. The germline V gene encodes CDR1 SGHTA and CDR2 FQGNSA. Trimming took 3 bases from V and 2 from J, leaving 5 bases between them. This CDR3 is 14 amino acids long. The CDR3 nucleotides read TGTGCCAGCAGCTTCGCAGCCTATAATTCACCCCTCCACTTT. It translates to CASSFAAYNSPLHF.

The chain combines TRBV20-1 with TRBJ2-7, with D perhaps matching TRBD1 (5 bases). The germline V gene encodes CDR1 DFQATT and CDR2 SNEGSKA (reference sequence). The V end was cut by 6 bases, the J end by 2 bases, with 8 bases between. The CDR3 extends over 11 amino acids. The CDR3: CSARAPYEQYF. The CDR3 bases are TGCAGTGCCAGGGCCCCCTACGAGCAGTACTTC.

The chain links TRBV7-9 to TRBJ2-5, with a tentative D call TRBD2 (6 bases). With 1 base removed from V and 2 bases from J, the gap between germline ends came to 11 bases. This CDR3 spans 15 amino acids. Germline V gives CDR1 SEHNR, CDR2 FQNEAQ (reference sequence). The CDR3 nucleotides read TGTGCCAGCAGCTTAGGCCCTAGCGCACAAGAGACCCAGTACTTC. Its protein product is CASSLGPSAQETQYF.

The chain couples TRBV19 to TRBJ2-3, with 11 bases lining up with TRBD2. The CDR3 spans 18 residues. V dropped 2 bases and J dropped 0; count of bases not matched to a gene: 7. Looked up from germline, CDR1 is LNHDA and CDR2 is SQIVND (reference sequence). The CDR3 coding sequence is TGTGCCAGTAGTATACCTAGCGGGGGGTACCTGAGCACAGATACGCAGTATTTT. This encodes CASSIPSGGYLSTDTQYF.

This clone was observed once. V gene TRBV5-4 combines with J gene TRBJ2-1; 7 positions agree with TRBD2. Looked up from germline, CDR1 is SGHNT and CDR2 is YYREEE (reference sequence). Trimming took 6 bases from V and 7 from J; bases not matched to a gene: 10. The CDR3 is made up of 14 amino acids. CDR3 region: CASNSMGRENEQFF. DNA of the CDR3: TGTGCCAGCAACAGCATGGGGAGGGAGAATGAGCAGTTCTTC. Full variable domain (outside the CDR3, taken from reference TRBV5-4 and TRBJ2-1): ETGVTQSPTHLIKTRGQQVTLRCSSQSGHNTVSWYQQALGQGPQFIFQYYREEENGRGNFPPRFSGLQFPNYSSELNVNALELDDSALYLCASNSMGRENEQFFGPGTRLTVL.

About this clone itself: One end of the junction does not line up with germline, which may come from a read error. The chain is built from TRBV4-2 and TRBJ2-1; D might be TRBD2 (6 bases). CDR3 length: 16 residues. Germline lookup yields CDR1 LGHNA and CDR2 YNFKEQ. The CDR3 here is CASSPGTSSSYNGQFF. The CDR3, as DNA: TGTGCCAGCAGCCCCGGGACTTCAAGCTCCTACAATGGGCAGTTCTTC.

The rearrangement joins TRBV29-1 to TRBJ2-2, with TRBD1 identical over 8 bases. From germline, CDR1 is SQVTM and CDR2 ANQGSEA. The CDR3 length is 13 residues. V was pared by 8 bases and J by 4 bases, with 6 bases of the junction left unmatched. This CDR3 is CSIGTGITGELFF. In nucleotides, the CDR3 is TGCAGCATCGGGACAGGTATCACCGGGGAGCTGTTTTTT.